This section outlines one TCR beta chain sequence together with its context. These data are taken from a study of blood T cell repertoires in COVID-19. Study overall: T cells, B-cell-depleted T cells, or PBMCs provided the cDNA or gDNA that served as material.

The CDR3 has 13 residues. V dropped 4 bases and J dropped 6 bases, with 11 bases sitting between them. Germline V gene lookup returns CDR1 SGHDN and CDR2 FVKESK. Original methodology: Amplified reference gene primers provided the basis for estimating nucleated cell counts. This table comes from immunoSEQ multiplex PCR, and its TCRdb copy is limited to in-frame clones, with some not included. V and J calls and clone size are given by that table; D and trimming were obtained from the DNA. The sample consists of about 210,000 clones, around 80% of them appearing once. The specimen sequenced was peripheral blood. The receptor comes from a woman aged 70 to 79 with acute or convalescent COVID-19. This chain joins TRBV14 and TRBJ2-3, with a tentative D call TRBD2 (5 bases). CDR3 sequence: CASSRERGDTQYF. CDR3 in DNA: TGTGCCAGCAGCCGTGAACGAGGGGATACGCAGTATTTT.